This T cell receptor (beta chain) was profiled in a study of beta chain features in type 1 diabetes. The germline V gene encodes CDR1 SGHVS and CDR2 FQNEAQ. V lost 6 bases and J 6 bases, leaving 13 bases between the germline ends. This CDR3 is 13 amino acids long. Notes on this clone: Antigen specificity is unknown.

Findings of the study overall: People with Type 1 diabetes carried modestly yet significantly shorter TCRB CDR3s in all four CD4+ subsets.

All of the isolated RNA was reverse transcribed, so expressed TCRB transcripts were sequenced. Some clones are missing from TCRdb's copy, which holds only in-frame ones; the method was immunoSEQ multiplex PCR. The table shows hundreds of thousands of clones, with roughly a tenth occurring only once. This TCR derives from a man aged 25 to 40 with type 1 diabetes. The V gene is TRBV7-8, the J gene TRBJ2-3, with D possibly matching TRBD2 (5 bases). Sequenced: naive CD4+ T cells from blood. CDR3 sequence (DNA): TGTGCCAGCAGAAGCCGACCGGGGGATACGCAGTATTTT. Translation: CASRSRPGDTQYF. Drawing the rest from reference TRBV7-8 and TRBJ2-3, the complete variable domain is GAGVSQSPRYKVAKRGQDVALRCDPISGHVSLFWYQQALGQGPEFLTYFQNEAQLDKSGLPSDRFFAERPEGSVSTLKIQRTQQEDSAVYLCASRSRPGDTQYFGPGTRLTVL.